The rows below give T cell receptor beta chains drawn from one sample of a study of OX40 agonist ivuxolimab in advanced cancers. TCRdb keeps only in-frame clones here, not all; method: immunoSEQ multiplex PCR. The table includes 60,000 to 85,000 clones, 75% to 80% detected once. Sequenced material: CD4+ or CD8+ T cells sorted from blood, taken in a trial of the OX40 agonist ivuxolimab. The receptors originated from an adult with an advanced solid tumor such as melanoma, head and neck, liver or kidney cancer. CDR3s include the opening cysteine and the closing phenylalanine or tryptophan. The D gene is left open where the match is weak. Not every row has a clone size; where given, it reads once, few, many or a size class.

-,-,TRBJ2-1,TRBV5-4,TGTGCCAGCAGCCGTGACAGCTCGGGGTACTACAATGAGCAGTTCTTC,CASSRDSSGYYNEQFF
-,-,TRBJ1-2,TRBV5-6,TGTGCCAGCAGCCGGGGGCAGGGGATGGCCTATGGCTACACCTTC,CASSRGQGMAYGYTF
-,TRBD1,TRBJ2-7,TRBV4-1,TGCGCCAGCAGCCAAGGATTCCCGGGACAGGGGTACCACGAGCAGTACTTC,CASSQGFPGQGYHEQYF
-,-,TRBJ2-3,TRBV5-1,TGCGCCAGCAGCCCCATTACGGGGGATACGCAGTATTTT,CASSPITGDTQYF
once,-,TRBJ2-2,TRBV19,TGTGCCAGTAGCTCTGGGCCTTGGGGCGGGGAGCTGTTTTTT,CASSSGPWGGELFF
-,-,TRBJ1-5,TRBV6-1,TGTGCCAGCAGTGAAGGGGGGGTCTTTCTGGCCCAGCCCCAGCATTTT,CASSEGGVFLAQPQHF
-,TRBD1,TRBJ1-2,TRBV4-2,TGTGCCAGCAGCCAGGCTGGGACAGGGGTTTATGGCTACACCTTC,CASSQAGTGVYGYTF
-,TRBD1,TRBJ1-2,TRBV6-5,TGTGCCGCCACAGGGGACGCTGGCTACACCTTC,CAATGDAGYTF
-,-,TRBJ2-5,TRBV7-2,TGTGCCAGCAGCTTCCTAGTGGCCCCACAAGAGACCCAGTACTTC,CASSFLVAPQETQYF
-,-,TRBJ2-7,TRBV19,TGTGCCAGTAGTGCGACAGGTTCCTACGAGCAGTACTTC,CASSATGSYEQYF
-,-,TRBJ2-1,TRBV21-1,TGTGCCAGCAGCCAACTCGGACAGGGGAGCGGGAATGAGCAGTTCTTC,CASSQLGQGSGNEQFF
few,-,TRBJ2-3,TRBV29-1,TGCAGCGTTGGGGGTGAAGGGGGGACCACAGATACGCAGTATTTT,CSVGGEGGTTDTQYF
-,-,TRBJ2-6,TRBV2,TGTGCCAGCAGAGCTCTGGCTGGGGCCAACGTCCTGACTTTC,CASRALAGANVLTF
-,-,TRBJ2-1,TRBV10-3,TGTGCCATCAGTGAGCAGGGAGGTCACAATGAGCAGTTCTTC,CAISEQGGHNEQFF
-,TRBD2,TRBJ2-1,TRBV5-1,TGCGCCAGCAGCTTTCGACCTAGCGGCGTATACAATGAGCAGTTCTTC,CASSFRPSGVYNEQFF
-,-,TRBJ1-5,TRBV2,TGTGCCAGCAGTGAAGGGGAGAATCAGCCCCAGCATTTT,CASSEGENQPQHF
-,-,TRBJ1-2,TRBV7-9,TGTGCCAGCAGCTCACAGACCTCCTATGGCTACACCTTC,CASSSQTSYGYTF
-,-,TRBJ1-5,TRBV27,TGTGCCAGCAGTTTAAATCAGGTGGGCAATCAGCCCCAGCATTTT,CASSLNQVGNQPQHF
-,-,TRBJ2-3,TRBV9,TGTGCCAGCAGCCCTACTAGCCCAGGGGGAGATACGCAGTATTTT,CASSPTSPGGDTQYF
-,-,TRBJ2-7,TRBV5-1,TGCGCCAGCAGCCCTGGACAGATCTCCTACGAGCAGTACTTC,CASSPGQISYEQYF
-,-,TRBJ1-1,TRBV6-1,TGTGCCAGCAGGGAGGGACGCCTTGAAGCTTTCTTT,CASREGRLEAFF
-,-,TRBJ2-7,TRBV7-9,TGTGCCAGCAGCTTAGCGGGGGGAACCTACGAGCAGTACTTC,CASSLAGGTYEQYF
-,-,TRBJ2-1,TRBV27,TGTGCCAGCAGTTTAATACCTGGGACCACTGTCAGGCAGTTCTTC,CASSLIPGTTVRQFF
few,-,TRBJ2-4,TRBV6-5,TGTGCCAGCAGTTATCAGGGTGACATTCAGTACTTC,CASSYQGDIQYF
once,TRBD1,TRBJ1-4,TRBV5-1,TGCGCCAGCAGCTTAGGGCGGACAGGGGGTAATGAAAAACTGTTTTTT,CASSLGRTGGNEKLFF
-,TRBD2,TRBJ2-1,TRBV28,TGTGCCAGCAGGGCTAGCGGGAGCAATGAGCAGTTCTTC,CASRASGSNEQFF
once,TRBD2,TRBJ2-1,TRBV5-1,TGCGCCAGCAGCTCTTTAGCGGGTGGCCACAATGAGCAGTTCTTC,CASSSLAGGHNEQFF
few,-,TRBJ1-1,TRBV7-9,TGTGCCAGCAGCACCGAAGGGACACTGAACACTGAAGCTTTCTTT,CASSTEGTLNTEAFF